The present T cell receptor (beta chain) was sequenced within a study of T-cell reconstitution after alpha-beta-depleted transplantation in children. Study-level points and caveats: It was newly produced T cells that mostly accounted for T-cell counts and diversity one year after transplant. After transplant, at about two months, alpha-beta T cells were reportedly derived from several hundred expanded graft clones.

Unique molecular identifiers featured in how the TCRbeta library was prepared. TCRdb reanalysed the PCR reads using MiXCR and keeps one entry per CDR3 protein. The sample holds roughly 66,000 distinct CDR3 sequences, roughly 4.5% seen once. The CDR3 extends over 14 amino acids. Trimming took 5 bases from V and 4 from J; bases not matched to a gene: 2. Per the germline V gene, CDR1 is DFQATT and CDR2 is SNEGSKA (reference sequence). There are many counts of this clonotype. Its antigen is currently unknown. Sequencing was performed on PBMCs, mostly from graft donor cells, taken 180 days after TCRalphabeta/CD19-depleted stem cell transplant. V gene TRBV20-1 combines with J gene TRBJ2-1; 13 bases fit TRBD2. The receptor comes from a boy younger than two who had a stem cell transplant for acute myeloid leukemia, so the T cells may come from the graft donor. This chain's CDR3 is CSAQTSGGYNEQFF. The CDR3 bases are TGCAGTGCTCAGACTAGCGGGGGGTACAATGAGCAGTTCTTC.